These T cell receptor beta chains were read from a single sample in a study of blood T cell repertoires in COVID-19. Profiling relied on immunoSEQ multiplex PCR, and the TCRdb table lists in-frame clones only, not all of them. Among 160,000 or so clones listed, 80% to 95% were seen once. The sample taken for sequencing was peripheral blood. The origin of the receptors is a woman in her sixties or seventies with COVID-19, enrolled during active disease. CDR3s include the opening cysteine and the closing phenylalanine or tryptophan. A D gene is named only where the DNA matches it firmly. Size values are once, few and many counts, or a class for expanded clones, and some rows have none.

TRBV13	TRBD2	TRBJ2-1	-	CASSLVSSGGADEQFF	TGTGCCAGCAGCTTAGTTTCTAGCGGGGGGGCGGATGAGCAGTTCTTC
TRBV6-5	-	TRBJ1-5	-	CASGQMDQPQHF	TGTGCCAGCGGACAGATGGATCAGCCCCAGCATTTT
TRBV7-9	-	TRBJ2-7	-	CASSLSSYEQYF	TGTGCCAGCAGCCTAAGCTCCTACGAGCAGTACTTC
TRBV5-6	TRBD1	TRBJ1-5	-	CASSSSGTGPPNQPQHF	TGTGCCAGCAGCTCTTCCGGGACAGGGCCTCCCAATCAGCCCCAGCATTTT
TRBV6-6	-	TRBJ1-1	-	CASSYSDGGNTEAFF	TGTGCCAGCAGTTACTCGGACGGGGGGAACACTGAAGCTTTCTTT
TRBV6-5	TRBD1	TRBJ1-2	-	CATLVSTGWTGGYTF	TGTGCCACCCTGGTCTCGACAGGGTGGACTGGAGGCTACACCTTC
TRBV5-1	-	TRBJ1-1	-	CASSPTRTFQDTEAFF	TGCGCCAGCAGCCCCACGAGGACATTTCAGGACACTGAAGCTTTCTTT
TRBV19	-	TRBJ2-1	-	CASSIGRGNEQFF	TGTGCCAGTAGTATTGGTAGGGGCAATGAGCAGTTCTTC
TRBV21-1	-	TRBJ1-2	-	CASSKFYRVGGYTF	TGTGCCAGCAGCAAATTCTACAGGGTAGGTGGCTACACCTTC
TRBV7-8	-	TRBJ1-4	-	CASSLERSSPTTNEKLFF	TGTGCCAGCAGCTTAGAACGGTCGTCCCCTACAACTAATGAAAAACTGTTTTTT
TRBV5-6	TRBD1	TRBJ1-1	-	CASRRTGSNTEAFF	TGTGCCAGCAGGAGGACAGGGTCGAACACTGAAGCTTTCTTT
TRBV9	TRBD1	TRBJ2-3	-	CASSAGQVEPEDTQYF	TGTGCCAGCAGCGCAGGACAGGTGGAACCCGAGGATACGCAGTATTTT
TRBV7-8	TRBD1	TRBJ1-3	-	CASSSPGTDSGNTIYF	TGTGCCAGCAGCTCACCCGGGACAGACTCTGGAAACACCATATATTTT
TRBV2	-	TRBJ1-5	once	CASSEGGLSNQPQHF	TGTGCCAGCAGTGAAGGGGGCCTCAGCAATCAGCCCCAGCATTTT
TRBV6-4	-	TRBJ1-5	-	CASSPRAGIAPQHF	TGTGCCAGCAGTCCCAGAGCGGGGATTGCGCCCCAGCATTTT
TRBV7-9	-	TRBJ1-1	once	CASEEQTHAEAFF	TGTGCCAGCGAGGAACAAACGCACGCTGAAGCTTTCTTT
TRBV3-1/TRBV3-2	TRBD1	TRBJ1-2	-	CASSQGQGVGGYTF	TGTGCCAGCAGTCAGGGACAGGGCGTTGGGGGCTACACCTTC
TRBV6-2/TRBV6-3	-	TRBJ1-1	-	CASSWQTEAFF	TGTGCCAGCAGTTGGCAGACTGAAGCTTTCTTT
TRBV6-2/TRBV6-3	TRBD1	TRBJ1-1	-	CASSDRVNAEAFF	TGTGCCAGCAGCGACAGGGTTAACGCTGAAGCTTTCTTT
TRBV7-8	-	TRBJ1-6	-	CASSIRESNSPLHF	TGTGCCAGCAGCATACGGGAGTCTAATTCACCCCTCCACTTT
TRBV11-2	-	TRBJ2-1	-	CASSFHGAGEANEQFF	TGTGCCAGCAGCTTCCATGGGGCAGGAGAGGCCAATGAGCAGTTCTTC
TRBV3-1/TRBV3-2	TRBD2	TRBJ2-1	-	CASSQVPRGLARQFF	TGTGCCAGCAGCCAAGTTCCCCGGGGACTAGCAAGGCAGTTCTTC
TRBV27	TRBD1	TRBJ1-5	-	CASSVGTGGPQHF	TGTGCCAGCAGTGTGGGGACAGGAGGGCCCCAGCATTTT
TRBV4-3	TRBD1	TRBJ1-2	-	CASSRRTGVNGYTF	TGCGCCAGCAGCCGTCGGACAGGGGTAAATGGCTACACCTTC
TRBV6-5	-	TRBJ1-4	-	CASTTGHNEKLFF	TGTGCCAGCACAACAGGGCATAATGAAAAACTGTTTTTT
TRBV12-5	TRBD2	TRBJ2-1	once	CASGLAGGAGNEQFF	TGTGCTAGTGGTTTGGCCGGGGGGGCCGGGAATGAGCAGTTCTTC
TRBV30	-	TRBJ1-2	-	CAWSVRQEPLVRGYTF	TGTGCCTGGAGTGTTCGACAGGAGCCCCTTGTAAGAGGCTACACCTTC